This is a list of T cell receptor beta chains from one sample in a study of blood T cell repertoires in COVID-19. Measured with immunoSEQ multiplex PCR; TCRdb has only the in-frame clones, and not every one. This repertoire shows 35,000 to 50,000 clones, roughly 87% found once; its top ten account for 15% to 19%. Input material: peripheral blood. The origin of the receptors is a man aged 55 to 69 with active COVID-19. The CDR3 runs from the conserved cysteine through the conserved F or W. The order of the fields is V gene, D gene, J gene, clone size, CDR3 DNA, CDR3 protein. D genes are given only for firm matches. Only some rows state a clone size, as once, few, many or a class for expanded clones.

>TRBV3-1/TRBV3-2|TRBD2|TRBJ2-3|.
TGTGCCAGCAGCCAAGATAGGGCTAGCGGGGGGCCACCTTCTAACACAGATACGCAGTATTTT
CASSQDRASGGPPSNTDTQYF
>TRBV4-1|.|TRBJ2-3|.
TGCGCCAGCAGCCAAGATTCGGGGGGCACAGATACGCAGTATTTT
CASSQDSGGTDTQYF
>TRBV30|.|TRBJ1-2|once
TGTGCCTGGAGGGGTGGGGCCCATGGCTACACCTTC
CAWRGGAHGYTF
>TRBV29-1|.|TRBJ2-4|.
TGCAGCGTCCTACAGGATCCCAAAAACATTCAGTACTTC
CSVLQDPKNIQYF
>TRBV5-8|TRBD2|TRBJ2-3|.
TGTGCCAGCAGCTTGTCAGCGGGGGGTGACACTAGCACAGATACGCAGTATTTT
CASSLSAGGDTSTDTQYF
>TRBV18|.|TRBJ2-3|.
TGTGCCAGCTCACCAGTGGGCAGTAGAACAGATACGCAGTATTTT
CASSPVGSRTDTQYF
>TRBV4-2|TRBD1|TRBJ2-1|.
TGTGCCAGCAGCCAAGATTCTGGACAGGGGGTTGGTGAGCAGTTCTTC
CASSQDSGQGVGEQFF
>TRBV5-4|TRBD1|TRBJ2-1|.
TGTGCCAGCAGACTAGACAGGGGCACCTACAATGAGCAGTTCTTC
CASRLDRGTYNEQFF
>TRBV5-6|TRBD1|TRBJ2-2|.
TGTGCCAGCAGCCTAGCCGGGACAGCCACGAACACCGGGGAGCTGTTTTTT
CASSLAGTATNTGELFF
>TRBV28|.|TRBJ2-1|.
TGTGCCAGCAGTTCCCAGTGGGGGCCCTACAATGAGCAGTTCTTC
CASSSQWGPYNEQFF
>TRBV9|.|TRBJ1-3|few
TGTGCCAGCAGCGCCAGGTGGGGGCTTGGAAACACCATATATTTT
CASSARWGLGNTIYF
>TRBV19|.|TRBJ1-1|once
TGTGCCAGTAGTAGACAGAATATGAACACTGAAGCTTTCTTT
CASSRQNMNTEAFF